Each of the 27 T cell receptor beta chains below was sequenced from the same sample in a study of blood T cell repertoires in COVID-19. Method: immunoSEQ multiplex PCR; TCRdb's copy keeps in-frame clones and lacks some. The sample carries about 180,000 clones, over 75% recorded once. The sequenced sample was peripheral blood. These receptors were obtained from a man older than 75 with COVID-19, enrolled during active disease.

The chain links TRBV18 to TRBJ1-5; unclear D gene. V lost 6 bases, J lost 3 bases, and 18 bases lay in between. CDR1 is KGHSH and CDR2 is LQKENI in the germline V gene. CDR3 length: 16 amino acids. The chain's CDR3 is CASSVGQPGSNQPQHF. CDR3 coding DNA: TGTGCCAGCTCGGTAGGCCAACCGGGGTCCAATCAGCCCCAGCATTTT.

This chain joins TRBV2 and TRBJ2-3; 8 nucleotides match TRBD1. The CDR3 sequence is 16 residues long. V lost 9 bases and J lost 0; bases outside the gene matches: 11. Germline V gives CDR1 SNHLY, CDR2 FYNNEI. CDR3 loop: CASNRQGPASTDTQYF. DNA of the CDR3: TGTGCCAGTAACCGACAGGGGCCAGCGAGCACAGATACGCAGTATTTT.

V and J are TRBV4-1 and TRBJ2-3, with 8 bases aligning to TRBD2. The V gene's germline CDR1 is MGHRA and CDR2 YSYEKL. This CDR3 is built from 15 residues. Trimming took 7 bases from V and 4 from J; bases not matched to a gene: 10. The DNA for the CDR3 is TGCGCCAGCAAGACTAGCGTACCAGTCCCAGATACGCAGTATTTT. Translating it yields CASKTSVPVPDTQYF.

The chain employs TRBV5-1 and TRBJ1-6; 7 positions agree with TRBD1. V gave up 4 bases and J gave up 10 bases; unmatched junction bases: 14. Germline V gene data show CDR1 as SGHRS and CDR2 as YFSETQ. The CDR3 has 16 residues. The chain's CDR3 is CASSLEGARGNSPLHF. CDR3 in DNA: TGCGCCAGCAGCCTGGAGGGGGCAAGAGGTAACTCACCCCTCCACTTT.

The V call is TRBV6-2 or TRBV6-3, the J call TRBJ1-1; tentative D call: TRBD1 (6 bases). Trimming took off 2 bases at V and 11 bases at J, with 15 bases between the two ends. This CDR3 is built from 13 residues. Germline values: CDR1 MNHEY, CDR2 SVGEGT. The CDR3 here is CASSYRRQVGAFF. The CDR3 coding sequence is TGTGCCAGCAGTTACCGGAGACAGGTTGGGGCTTTCTTT.

The genes are TRBV2 and TRBJ1-1, with D uncertain. CDR1 is SNHLY and CDR2 is FYNNEI in the germline V gene. The CDR3 totals 12 residues. The V gene lost 6 bases and the J gene lost 5 bases, with 10 bases spanning the gap. As DNA, the CDR3 is TGTGCCAGCAGAGGTTCGGGGACTGAAGCTTTCTTT. This gives the protein CASRGSGTEAFF.

This clone was observed a few times. Other nucleotide sequences in the sample specify the same CDR3. The rearrangement joins TRBV18 to TRBJ1-2, with TRBD1 matching over 8 bases. CDR1 and CDR2 from the germline V gene are KGHSH and LQKENI. Losses at the gene ends were 3 bases for V and 6 bases for J; bases not matched to a gene: 6. The CDR3 runs 14 residues. CDR3 sequence: CASSPLDREDGYTF. DNA for the CDR3: TGTGCCAGCTCACCCTTGGACAGGGAGGATGGCTACACCTTC.

The V gene is TRBV21-1, the J gene TRBJ1-1; the tabulated D call, TRBD1, remains unverified against the DNA. TRBV21-1 is deemed a pseudogene. There are 17 residues in the CDR3. The CDR3 region has the DNA TGTGCCAGCAGCGCCCGGGACAGGGGGCGAAGTGGCACTGAAGCTTTCTTT. Amino acid sequence: CASSARDRGRSGTEAFF.

This chain uses TRBV7-9 with TRBJ2-2, with 11 nucleotides matching TRBD1. With V trimmed by 5 bases and J by 8 bases, 7 bases remained unmatched. Germline CDR1 is SEHNR and CDR2 is FQNEAQ (reference sequence). CDR3 length: 15 amino acids. CDR3 DNA: TGTGCCAGCAGCCCGGATGGACAGGGGGCAGGGGAGCTGTTTTTT. This translates into CASSPDGQGAGELFF.

This rearrangement joins TRBV9 to TRBJ2-5; TRBD1 agrees at 7 bases. The CDR3 has 17 amino acids. Germline CDR1 SGDLS, CDR2 YYNGEE. J lost 2 bases, V lost 4 bases, and 14 bases had no gene match. CDR3 sequence reads: CASSFTQTLGQQETQYF. CDR3 bases: TGTGCCAGCAGCTTCACACAGACCCTGGGACAGCAAGAGACCCAGTACTTC. Full variable domain (outside the CDR3, taken from reference TRBV9 and TRBJ2-5): DSGVTQTPKHLITATGQRVTLRCSPRSGDLSVYWYQQSLDQGLQFLIQYYNGEERAKGNILERFSAQQFPDLHSELNLSSLELGDSALYFCASSFTQTLGQQETQYFGPGTRLLVL.

The chain uses TRBV7-9 and TRBJ2-2; 10 bases match TRBD1. Germline V gene data show CDR1 as SEHNR and CDR2 as FQNEAQ (reference sequence). CDR3 length: 15 residues. With 6 bases clipped from V and 2 bases from J, the junction kept 3 bases outside the gene matches. The CDR3 coding sequence is TGTGCCAGCAGGGGACAGGGGAGAAACACCGGGGAGCTGTTTTTT. This codes for CASRGQGRNTGELFF.

The chain links TRBV18 to TRBJ2-7; 13 bases are shared with TRBD2. V was pared by 4 bases and J by 2 bases, with 2 bases of the junction left unmatched. The length of the CDR3 is 15 residues. The germline gives CDR1 KGHSH, CDR2 LQKENI. CDR3 bases: TGTGCCAGCTCACTGGGACTAGCGGGGACCTACGAGCAGTACTTC. Residues: CASSLGLAGTYEQYF.

This clone came up once. This rearrangement joins TRBV2 to TRBJ2-7; D not certain. Germline CDR1 SNHLY, CDR2 FYNNEI. This CDR3 is built from 13 residues. Trimming took off 6 bases at V and 2 bases at J, with 11 bases between the two ends. The chain's CDR3 is CASRLASPYEQYF. As DNA, the CDR3 is TGTGCCAGCAGGTTGGCATCTCCCTACGAGCAGTACTTC.

Written as DNA, the CDR3 is TGCGCCAGCAGCCTCGTGCAGGGGTTAAAAGAGACCCAGTACTTC. Its translation is CASSLVQGLKETQYF. V and J are TRBV5-1 and TRBJ2-5, with D possibly matching TRBD1 (6 bases). Looked up from germline, CDR1 is SGHRS and CDR2 is YFSETQ. The V end was cut by 4 bases, the J end by 3 bases, with 16 bases between. The CDR3 sequence is 15 residues long.

A note on this clone: Other DNA sequences in this specimen translate into the identical CDR3. The V gene is TRBV19, the J gene TRBJ2-2; the D gene is possibly TRBD2 (5 bases). The CDR3 totals 13 residues. Germline V gene data show CDR1 as LNHDA and CDR2 as SQIVND (reference sequence). V shed 3 bases and J shed 6 bases, with 8 bases lying between them. The CDR3 DNA reads TGTGCCAGTAGTATTCTGGGAGCCGGGGAGCTGTTTTTT. Translated: CASSILGAGELFF.

The rearrangement uses TRBV29-1 and TRBJ2-6, with D perhaps TRBD1 (5 bases). Trimming removed 4 bases from V and 2 bases from J, with 12 bases in between. This CDR3 spans 15 amino acids. Germline assignment: CDR1 SQVTM and CDR2 ANQGSEA. The CDR3 sequence is CSVGAGFPGANVLTF. The CDR3 DNA reads TGCAGCGTTGGAGCAGGGTTCCCTGGGGCCAACGTCCTGACTTTC.

This clone was seen once. The V call is TRBV5-1, the J call TRBJ2-1, with 8 nucleotides matching TRBD1. The CDR3 runs to 14 residues. The J segment lost 6 bases and the V segment lost 4 bases, leaving 6 bases of the junction unmatched. In germline, CDR1 is SGHRS, CDR2 YFSETQ. CDR3 amino acids: CASSAGQAFNEQFF. CDR3 coding DNA: TGCGCCAGCAGCGCGGGACAGGCTTTCAATGAGCAGTTCTTC.

The chain recombines TRBV12-5 with TRBJ1-5, with 7 bases fitting TRBD1. The CDR3 is 14 residues long. Germline-derived CDR1 and CDR2 are LGHNT and FRNRAP. V shed 3 bases and J 7 bases; nucleotides not matched to a gene: 6. The CDR3 loop is CASGLLTGSQPQHF. CDR3 bases: TGTGCTAGTGGTTTATTGACAGGGTCCCAGCCCCAGCATTTT.

This rearrangement joins TRBV27 to TRBJ2-1; maybe TRBD2 (6 bases). Germline CDR1 is MNHEY and CDR2 is SMNVEV (reference sequence). V was shortened by 4 bases and J by 1 base, with 14 bases between the two germline ends. There are 16 residues in the CDR3. The CDR3, as DNA: TGTGCCAGCAGTTCTCGGGGGAGTGGATCCTACAATGAGCAGTTCTTC. It specifies CASSSRGSGSYNEQFF.

The chain joins TRBV25-1 to TRBJ2-7; D uncertain. Germline V gene sequence: CDR1 MGHDK, CDR2 SYGVNS. V was pared by 5 bases and J by 5 bases, with 16 bases between. The CDR3 spans 14 residues. The CDR3 sequence is CASSKSGILDEQYF. Here the CDR3 DNA reads TGTGCCAGCAGTAAATCAGGCATTTTGGACGAGCAGTACTTC.

In this sample, this clone turned up a few times. Other DNA sequences in this sample translate to the same CDR3. The V and J genes are TRBV18 and TRBJ1-1; TRBD1 matches at 8 bases. The CDR3 has 13 amino acids. The germline CDR1 and CDR2 sequences are KGHSH and LQKENI. The ends lost 6 bases at V and 4 bases at J; junction bases unmatched: 4. This CDR3 is CASSLDRATEAFF. The CDR3 DNA reads as TGTGCCAGCTCCCTGGACAGGGCCACTGAAGCTTTCTTT.

V gene TRBV11-1 combines with J gene TRBJ1-1; 7 nucleotides line up with TRBD1. This CDR3 comprises 14 residues. V shed 5 bases, J shed 5 bases, and the junction held 8 bases outside the gene matches. Germline CDR1 reads SGHAT; CDR2 reads FQDESV (reference sequence). The DNA of the CDR3 is TGTGCCAGCAGCAAAGAGGACAGGTGGACTGAAGCTTTCTTT. It yields the protein CASSKEDRWTEAFF.

The V gene is TRBV7-9, the J gene TRBJ2-5; 9 nucleotides match TRBD2. Germline trimming cut 1 base from V and 1 base from J; bases unmatched to any gene: 4. Germline assignment: CDR1 SEHNR and CDR2 FQNEAQ (reference sequence). This CDR3 is 16 amino acids long. The CDR3 DNA reads as TGTGCCAGCAGCTTAGGAACTAGCGGGTTCCAAGAGACCCAGTACTTC. It encodes CASSLGTSGFQETQYF.

The table lists this clone with a count of one. The chain uses TRBV6-5 and TRBJ2-3, with unresolved D. The CDR3 sequence is 15 residues long. V was cut by 0 bases and J by 2 bases, with 9 bases left in between. Germline CDR1 reads MNHEY; CDR2 reads SVGAGI. The CDR3 reads CASSYSWQITDTQYF. In DNA form, the CDR3 reads TGTGCCAGCAGTTACTCTTGGCAGATCACAGATACGCAGTATTTT.

The chain joins TRBV6-6 to TRBJ2-2; tentative D call: TRBD2 (6 bases). In germline, CDR1 is MNHNY, CDR2 SVGAGI (reference sequence). Between the trimmed V and J ends, which lost 2 bases and 0 bases, there was a span of 10 bases. This CDR3 spans 16 amino acids. The CDR3 DNA sequence: TGTGCCAGCAGTTACGGCGGGGATCCGAACACCGGGGAGCTGTTTTTT. It translates to CASSYGGDPNTGELFF.

In this sample, this clone turned up a few times. The chain joins TRBV10-3 to TRBJ1-2; no definite D call. There are 12 residues in the CDR3. Per the germline V gene, CDR1 is ENHRY and CDR2 is SYGVKD. The V end was cut by 3 bases, the J end by 2 bases, with 4 bases between. CDR3 region: CAISDANYGYTF. The CDR3 coding sequence is TGTGCCATCAGTGACGCGAACTATGGCTACACCTTC.

This clone was counted once. The chain employs TRBV7-2 and TRBJ1-1, with D unclear. The CDR3 runs 13 residues. V lost 6 bases and J lost 8, with 16 bases in between. Germline V gene lookup returns CDR1 SGHTA and CDR2 FQGNSA. The CDR3 sequence: CASSPSQIFEAFF. CDR3 DNA: TGTGCCAGCAGTCCCAGTCAGATCTTCGAAGCTTTCTTT.